Listed below are T cell receptor beta chains from one sample, sequenced in a study of shared clonotypes between healthy human individuals. Assay used: immunoSEQ multiplex PCR; TCRdb lists only in-frame clones, some missing. The sample has a few hundred thousand clones, roughly 97% seen once. The sequenced material came from naive CD4+ T cells sorted from blood. These receptors were taken from a woman in her 30s in good health. Both conserved end residues are part of each CDR3. D genes are given only for firm matches. The listing skips clone size in some rows; elsewhere it reads once, few, many or a size class.

cdr3_length	v_call	d_call	clone_size	j_call	cdr3_aa	cdr3_nt
18	TRBV18	TRBD2	-	TRBJ2-1	CASSLAGGSGLDIGEQFF	TGTGCCAGCTCACTGGCCGGGGGGTCGGGATTGGATATCGGTGAGCAGTTCTTC
13	TRBV5-4	-	-	TRBJ2-5	CASSLGLRKTQYF	TGTGCCAGCAGCTTGGGACTTAGAAAGACCCAGTACTTC
13	TRBV28	-	-	TRBJ2-3	CASRRASTDTQYF	TGTGCCAGCAGAAGAGCTAGCACAGATACGCAGTATTTT
14	TRBV5-1	-	-	TRBJ1-2	CASSLALGNGGYTF	TGCGCCAGCAGCTTGGCCCTTGGGAATGGCGGCTACACCTTC
13	TRBV7-2	-	-	TRBJ2-5	CASSLSYQETQYF	TGTGCCAGCAGCTTAAGCTATCAAGAGACCCAGTACTTC
14	TRBV28	-	-	TRBJ2-3	CASSFSSVPDTQYF	TGTGCCAGCAGTTTTTCGTCTGTGCCAGATACGCAGTATTTT
16	TRBV7-2	TRBD2	-	TRBJ2-7	CASSERASGISYEQYF	TGTGCCAGCAGCGAACGAGCCAGCGGGATTTCTTACGAGCAGTACTTC
13	TRBV6-5	-	once	TRBJ1-6	CASASGRRGPLHF	TGTGCCAGCGCGTCGGGGCGGCGGGGACCCCTCCACTTT
16	TRBV29-1	-	once	TRBJ1-1	CSVDQRPGLPSTEAFF	TGCAGCGTTGACCAAAGACCAGGACTTCCCTCAACTGAAGCTTTCTTT
11	TRBV30	-	few	TRBJ1-2	CAWSASYGYTF	TGTGCCTGGAGTGCGTCCTATGGCTACACCTTC
16	TRBV5-1	TRBD1	-	TRBJ2-2	CASSPQQGARTGELFF	TGCGCCAGCAGCCCCCAACAGGGGGCGAGAACCGGGGAGCTGTTTTTT
14	TRBV2	-	few	TRBJ1-2	CASSEDLLNYGYTF	TGTGCCAGCAGTGAGGACCTATTGAACTATGGCTACACCTTC
15	TRBV19	TRBD2	-	TRBJ2-7	CASSILAGGSYEQYF	TGTGCCAGTAGTATTCTAGCGGGAGGGTCCTACGAGCAGTACTTC
15	TRBV27	-	-	TRBJ2-7	CASTLSGGARNEQYF	TGTGCCAGCACCCTTAGTGGGGGCGCGAGGAACGAGCAGTACTTC
16	TRBV10-3	TRBD1	once	TRBJ2-4	CAISGGTGLAKNIQYF	TGTGCCATCAGTGGGGGGACAGGTTTAGCCAAAAACATTCAGTACTTC
13	TRBV5-5	-	-	TRBJ2-5	CASSLWGEETQYF	TGTGCCAGCAGCTTGTGGGGAGAAGAGACCCAGTACTTC
15	TRBV28	-	-	TRBJ1-4	CASSSPGGGNEKLFF	TGTGCCAGCAGTTCACCGGGGGGAGGTAATGAAAAACTGTTTTTT
14	TRBV28	-	-	TRBJ1-5	CASTTGHLNQPQHF	TGTGCCAGCACGACAGGTCATTTGAATCAGCCCCAGCATTTT
15	TRBV9	-	-	TRBJ2-2	CASSVLGAWAGELFF	TGTGCCAGCAGCGTACTAGGGGCTTGGGCCGGGGAGCTGTTTTTT
12	TRBV9	TRBD2	-	TRBJ2-1	CASSVKAGVQFF	TGTGCCAGCAGCGTAAAAGCGGGAGTCCAGTTCTTC
15	TRBV4-1	-	once	TRBJ1-2	CASSFTSQGRYGYTF	TGCGCCAGCAGCTTCACCTCACAGGGACGCTATGGCTACACCTTC
17	TRBV10-2	-	-	TRBJ2-6	CASSRMGGGSGANVLTF	TGCGCCAGCAGTCGGATGGGAGGGGGCTCTGGGGCCAACGTCCTGACTTTC
12	TRBV6-1	-	-	TRBJ1-2	CAGSEQGTGYTF	TGTGCCGGCAGTGAGCAAGGGACCGGCTACACCTTC
15	TRBV11-1	-	-	TRBJ2-1	CASSLQRGSYNEQFF	TGTGCCAGCAGCTTACAAAGGGGCTCCTACAATGAGCAGTTCTTC